These 19 T cell receptor beta chains were all obtained from the same sample, sequenced in a study of shared clonotypes between healthy human individuals. Sequencing was performed with immunoSEQ multiplex PCR; in TCRdb, only in-frame clones are kept and a portion is missing. Of about 520,000 clones listed, around 73% are singletons. The sequenced material came from PBMCs. The receptor set was obtained from a woman in her thirties or forties in good health. Some clones in this sample may be carry-over from other donors' samples.

Here the CDR3 DNA reads TGTGCCATCAGTGAGTCGTTGACAAACACAGATACGCAGTATTTT. Translated: CAISESLTNTDTQYF. The chain recombines TRBV10-3 with TRBJ2-3; D unclear. This CDR3 is 15 amino acids long. The V gene lost 0 bases and the J gene lost 2 bases, with 9 bases spanning the gap. Per the germline V gene, CDR1 is ENHRY and CDR2 is SYGVKD.

Regarding this clone: The sample holds other DNA sequences that translate to the same CDR3. The rearrangement uses TRBV9 and TRBJ2-2; 7 bases are a match to TRBD2. The J segment lost 0 bases and the V segment lost 2 bases, leaving 1 base of the junction unmatched. The CDR3 has 15 residues. Per germline, CDR1 SGDLS and CDR2 YYNGEE. CDR3 amino acids: CASSVGGANTGELFF. CDR3 DNA: TGTGCCAGCAGCGTTGGGGGGGCGAACACCGGGGAGCTGTTTTTT.

CDR3 sequence: CASSLVGSGPLEQYF. The CDR3 DNA is TGCGCCAGCAGCTTGGTGGGTAGCGGCCCCTTGGAGCAGTACTTC. J is TRBJ2-7 and V is TRBV5-1; D may be TRBD2 (6 bases). Germline assignment: CDR1 SGHRS and CDR2 YFSETQ. This CDR3 has 15 amino acids. The V and J ends lost 0 bases and 7 bases respectively, with 17 bases between them. Full variable domain (remainder filled in from reference TRBV5-1 and TRBJ2-7): KAGVTQTPRYLIKTRGQQVTLSCSPISGHRSVSWYQQTPGQGLQFLFEYFSETQRNKGNFPGRFSGRQFSNSRSEMNVSTLELGDSALYLCASSLVGSGPLEQYFGPGTRLTVT.

This clone came up a few times. The chain employs TRBV27 and TRBJ1-5; the D gene is possibly TRBD1 (5 bases). The germline V and J ends were trimmed by 3 bases and 6 bases, with 15 bases remaining between them. CDR3 length equals 15 residues. Germline CDR1 reads MNHEY; CDR2 reads SMNVEV (reference sequence). The CDR3 reads CASSLPGRFGQPQHF. CDR3 nucleotides: TGTGCCAGCAGTTTGCCAGGGAGGTTCGGTCAGCCCCAGCATTTT.

This clone has more than one count but fewer than ten. J is TRBJ2-5 and V is TRBV10-3; 8 bases map to TRBD1. Losses at the gene ends were 10 bases for V and 1 base for J; bases not matched to a gene: 5. The CDR3 consists of 13 residues. Per the germline V gene, CDR1 is ENHRY and CDR2 is SYGVKD. The CDR3 region is CATRTGGQETQYF. The CDR3 nucleotides are TGTGCCACACGAACAGGGGGCCAAGAGACCCAGTACTTC.

This clone was found a few times. The rearrangement joins TRBV28 to TRBJ1-2; weak D call: TRBD1 (5 bases). Germline V gene sequence: CDR1 MDHEN, CDR2 SYDVKM. Trimming pared 7 bases from V and 4 bases from J, leaving 16 bases between. The CDR3 has 14 residues. CDR3 region: CASTTGLTSYGYTF. In nucleotides, the CDR3 is TGTGCCAGCACCACGGGACTGACAAGCTATGGCTACACCTTC.

The chain carries TRBV5-1 and TRBJ2-1, with D possibly TRBD1 on 5 matching bases. The V and J ends lost 0 bases and 4 bases respectively, with 11 bases between them. This CDR3 contains 15 residues. Per germline, CDR1 SGHRS and CDR2 YFSETQ. CDR3 sequence: CASSLGPGNYNEQFF. The CDR3 coding sequence is TGCGCCAGCAGCTTGGGTCCAGGGAATTACAATGAGCAGTTCTTC.

As for this clone: The sample carries other DNA sequences with the same CDR3. The rearrangement joins TRBV6-5 to TRBJ1-4; weak D call: TRBD1 (5 bases). The CDR3 contains 15 residues. Trimming cost V 0 bases and J 3 bases, with 8 bases left between them. Per germline, CDR1 MNHEY and CDR2 SVGAGI. Here the CDR3 DNA reads TGTGCCAGCAGTTACTCGGGGGGATCTAATGAAAAACTGTTTTTT. It specifies CASSYSGGSNEKLFF.

In this sample, this clone turned up many times. The CDR3 is CASSPWRNTEAFF. CDR3 sequence (DNA): TGTGCCAGCAGCCCCTGGAGGAACACTGAAGCTTTCTTT. The J gene is TRBJ1-1, the V gene TRBV4-2; no clear D gene. Trimming pared 4 bases from V and 1 base from J, leaving 7 bases between. CDR3 length: 13 residues. The germline V gene has CDR1 LGHNA and CDR2 YNFKEQ.

This clone turned up a few times. The chain combines TRBV7-2 with TRBJ1-1, with D possibly TRBD1 on 6 matching bases. Between the trimmed V and J ends, which lost 5 bases and 2 bases, there was a span of 12 bases. CDR1 SGHTA and CDR2 FQGNSA come from the germline V gene. The CDR3 sequence is 14 residues long. The CDR3 DNA sequence: TGTGCCAGCAGCCGAGAGGGGGGCAACACTGAAGCTTTCTTT. Amino acids: CASSREGGNTEAFF.

V is TRBV28 and J is TRBJ2-5; 7 bases map to TRBD2. J lost 2 bases, V lost 4 bases, and 4 bases had no gene match. The CDR3 runs to 14 residues. Germline values: CDR1 MDHEN, CDR2 SYDVKM. In DNA form, the CDR3 reads TGTGCCAGCAGTTCCGGGGGGTCTCAAGAGACCCAGTACTTC. Translation gives CASSSGGSQETQYF.

The chain carries TRBV15 and TRBJ2-5; D unclear. Per germline, CDR1 LNHNV and CDR2 YYDKDF (reference sequence). Trimming pared 0 bases from V and 9 bases from J, leaving 14 bases between. The CDR3 is 14 amino acids. The CDR3 protein is CATSRETLLSAQYF. The CDR3 DNA reads as TGTGCCACCAGCAGAGAGACCCTTTTGTCAGCCCAGTACTTC.

This clone has ten or more counts. Other nucleotide sequences in the sample specify the same CDR3. The DNA for the CDR3 is TGTGCCAGCAGTGAAGTTTCAGGGGAACCCCTCCACTTT. It translates to CASSEVSGEPLHF. This chain connects TRBV6-1 to TRBJ1-6; weak D call: TRBD1 (6 bases). Germline V gene sequence: CDR1 MNHNS, CDR2 SASEGT. CDR3 length equals 13 residues. Between the trimmed V and J ends, which lost 1 base and 12 bases, there was a span of 10 bases.

The rearrangement uses TRBV6-6 and TRBJ2-7; 7 nucleotides match TRBD2. CDR1 and CDR2 (germline): MNHNY, SVGAGI (reference sequence). Trimming cost V 0 bases and J 7 bases; bases outside gene matches: 9. This CDR3 contains 15 residues. The chain's CDR3 is CASSYSSGRSGEQYF. CDR3 coding DNA: TGTGCCAGCAGTTACTCGTCCGGGAGGTCGGGGGAGCAGTACTTC.

The rearrangement joins TRBV7-3 to TRBJ1-1; 7 bases align to TRBD1. Looked up from germline, CDR1 is SGHTA and CDR2 is FQGTGA. Trimming removed 5 bases from V and 3 bases from J; junction bases left unmatched: 3. The CDR3 extends over 13 amino acids. CDR3 sequence (DNA): TGTGCCAGCAGCAACGACAGGGACACTGAAGCTTTCTTT. Its translation: CASSNDRDTEAFF.

The V gene is TRBV29-1, the J gene TRBJ2-5; 10 nucleotides align to TRBD1. Germline V gene sequence: CDR1 SQVTM, CDR2 ANQGSEA. Losses at the gene ends were 7 bases for V and 5 bases for J; bases not matched to a gene: 4. The CDR3 runs 12 residues. Written as DNA, the CDR3 is TGCAGCGGGGGGACAGGGGTCGAGACCCAGTACTTC. This codes for CSGGTGVETQYF.

This clone was detected a few times. CDR3 residues: CASSLTFDSYSEYGYTF. In DNA, the CDR3 is TGTGCCAGCAGCTTAACTTTTGACAGCTACTCTGAGTATGGCTACACCTTC. The chain couples TRBV7-8 to TRBJ1-2; possible D gene TRBD1, 5 bases. This CDR3 has 17 residues. Germline lookup yields CDR1 SGHVS and CDR2 FQNEAQ. V shed 2 bases and J shed 5 bases, with 21 bases lying between them.

About this clone: This likely reflects a read error, since a far larger clone is one base away. CDR3 nucleotides: TGCGCCAGCAGCCAAGAAGTCGGCTCTGGGGCCAACGCCCTGACTTTC. Its protein is CASSQEVGSGANALTF. The V call is TRBV4-3, the J call TRBJ2-6, with D possibly TRBD1 on 5 matching bases. The CDR3 contains 16 residues. Germline CDR1 reads LGHNA; CDR2 reads YSLEER.

This chain uses TRBV28 with TRBJ1-4; possible D gene TRBD1, 5 bases. The germline CDR1 and CDR2 sequences are MDHEN and SYDVKM. The CDR3 is 14 residues long. V was cut by 8 bases and J by 7 bases, with 17 bases left in between. As DNA, the CDR3 is TGTGCCAGCTCATCGGGGCAGGCTACTGAAAAACTGTTTTTT. Its protein is CASSSGQATEKLFF.